The text below deals with one T cell receptor (beta chain). Its target is unknown. The germline CDR1 and CDR2 sequences are SGHRS and YFSETQ. The length of the CDR3 is 14 residues. Between the trimmed V and J ends, which lost 7 bases and 7 bases, there was a span of 19 bases. The data were taken from a study of early T cells in non-severe SARS-CoV-2 infection. In the study overall: Unsorted whole blood bulk RNA was sequenced, with unpaired chains. Study findings and constraints: Matching with VDJdb favored anti-spike CD8 responses (missing private and CD4 specificities).

Each single cDNA molecule received a unique molecular identifier. TCRdb called the 5' RACE reads again in MiXCR, with one record for every CDR3 protein. This sample carries roughly 51,000 distinct CDR3 sequences, roughly 9.8% of them seen once, and the ten largest clones take 8% to 10%. The receptor was isolated from an adult who was a healthcare worker with PCR-confirmed SARS-CoV-2 infection or an uninfected control (not recorded which). This chain connects TRBV5-1 to TRBJ2-3; D gene ambiguous. Sequencing was carried out using whole blood. CDR3: CASRSRTPVNTQYF. CDR3 sequence (DNA): TGCGCCAGCCGCTCGCGGACCCCGGTGAATACGCAGTATTTT.